The 20 T cell receptor beta chains below all came from one sample that was sequenced in a study of OX40 agonist ivuxolimab in advanced cancers. The protocol was immunoSEQ multiplex PCR, while the TCRdb copy is restricted to in-frame clones and leaves out a portion. The table includes roughly 75,000 clones, about nine tenths detected once. The sequenced sample was CD4+ or CD8+ T cells sorted from blood, obtained in a trial of the OX40 agonist ivuxolimab. These receptors were obtained from an adult with an advanced solid tumor such as melanoma, head and neck, liver or kidney cancer.

This clone was seen only once. The chain combines TRBV19 with TRBJ2-5; 9 positions match TRBD1. J gave up 1 base and V 6 bases, and 3 bases lay outside the gene matches. The CDR3 spans 14 residues. Germline V gene sequence: CDR1 LNHDA, CDR2 SQIVND (reference sequence). DNA of the CDR3: TGTGCCAGTAGGTTGGGACAGGGCCAAGAGACCCAGTACTTC. Encoded protein: CASRLGQGQETQYF.

This clone has more than one count but fewer than ten. The genes are TRBV5-1 and TRBJ1-1; D uncertain. The CDR3 spans 14 residues. In germline, CDR1 is SGHRS, CDR2 YFSETQ. Trimming removed 0 bases from V and 1 base from J, with 7 bases in between. CDR3: CASSLEPPNTEAFF. CDR3 bases: TGCGCCAGCAGCTTGGAACCGCCGAACACTGAAGCTTTCTTT.

The rearrangement uses TRBV12-5 and TRBJ2-2, with D possibly matching TRBD2 (5 bases). With 1 base removed from V and 5 bases from J, the gap between germline ends came to 5 bases. Germline CDR1 is LGHNT and CDR2 is FRNRAP. CDR3 length equals 13 residues. In DNA, the CDR3 is TGTGCTAGTGGTTTGGGGAGGACCGGGGAGCTGTTTTTT. Amino acids: CASGLGRTGELFF. Full variable domain (missing parts from reference TRBV12-5 and TRBJ2-2): DARVTQTPRHKVTEMGQEVTMRCQPILGHNTVFWYRQTMMQGLELLAYFRNRAPLDDSGMPKDRFSAEMPDATLATLKIQPSEPRDSAVYFCASGLGRTGELFFGEGSRLTVL.

The rearrangement uses TRBV6-5 and TRBJ1-3, with TRBD1 matching over 9 bases. The CDR3 is 14 residues long. J gave up 7 bases and V 2 bases, and 3 bases lay outside the gene matches. Germline CDR1 is MNHEY and CDR2 is SVGAGI. CDR3: CASSYRTGVNTIYF. The CDR3 region has the DNA TGTGCCAGCAGTTACCGGACAGGGGTGAACACCATATATTTT.

This clone was seen only once. This chain connects TRBV19 to TRBJ2-1; 8 nucleotides match TRBD1. Germline assignment: CDR1 LNHDA and CDR2 SQIVND (reference sequence). Germline trimming cut 5 bases from V and 4 bases from J; bases unmatched to any gene: 10. CDR3 length equals 16 residues. DNA of the CDR3: TGTGCCAGTAGTTCCCGGACAGGGCTTAATTACAATGAGCAGTTCTTC. Encoded protein: CASSSRTGLNYNEQFF.

This clone was observed a single time. J is TRBJ2-5 and V is TRBV30, with TRBD1 as a possible D gene (6 bases). CDR3 size: 14 residues. Deletions cut 8 bases from V and 0 bases from J, with 16 bases between. The V gene's germline CDR1 is GTSNPN and CDR2 SVGIG (reference sequence). This chain's CDR3 is CAGRAGEHQETQYF. The CDR3 region has the DNA TGTGCCGGTAGAGCAGGGGAACACCAAGAGACCCAGTACTTC.

The chain couples TRBV28 to TRBJ1-1; unclear D gene. The CDR3 length is 15 residues. In germline, CDR1 is MDHEN, CDR2 SYDVKM. The ends were cut back, 4 bases at V and 4 bases at J, with 16 bases in the middle. This chain's CDR3 is CASSSKIKGSTEAFF. The CDR3 region has the DNA TGTGCCAGCAGTTCCAAGATAAAGGGAAGCACTGAAGCTTTCTTT. The whole variable domain, filled in from reference TRBV28 and TRBJ1-1, reads DVKVTQSSRYLVKRTGEKVFLECVQDMDHENMFWYRQDPGLGLRLIYFSYDVKMKEKGDIPEGYSVSREKKERFSLILESASTNQTSMYLCASSSKIKGSTEAFFGQGTRLTVV.

The rearrangement uses TRBV2 and TRBJ2-3; 7 nucleotides agree with TRBD1. The CDR3 is made up of 15 amino acids. The ends lost 5 bases at V and 6 bases at J; junction bases unmatched: 11. Germline V gives CDR1 SNHLY, CDR2 FYNNEI. The CDR3 DNA sequence: TGTGCCAGCAGTCCCGGCCTTTACAGGGGTGATACGCAGTATTTT. It is translated as CASSPGLYRGDTQYF.

The chain joins TRBV5-5 to TRBJ2-2; D unresolved. Germline CDR1 SGHKS, CDR2 YYEKEE (reference sequence). V dropped 0 bases and J dropped 4 bases, with 7 bases sitting between them. There are 14 residues in the CDR3. The DNA for the CDR3 is TGTGCCAGCAGCTTGGTACGGAGCACCGGGGAGCTGTTTTTT. This sequence encodes CASSLVRSTGELFF.

The genes are TRBV5-4 and TRBJ2-7; perhaps TRBD1 as D (5 bases). Trimming took 4 bases from V and 0 from J, leaving 11 bases between them. The CDR3 totals 14 residues. Germline V gives CDR1 SGHNT, CDR2 YYREEE (reference sequence). The CDR3 nucleotides are TGTGCCAGCAGCCCGGACACAAGCTCCTACGAGCAGTACTTC. Translating gives CASSPDTSSYEQYF.

The V and J genes are TRBV5-4 and TRBJ2-7; 7 bases are shared with TRBD1. The junction had 10 bases not matched to a gene; V was cut back by 3 bases and J by 7 bases. The germline V gene has CDR1 SGHNT and CDR2 YYREEE (reference sequence). The CDR3 runs 14 residues. In DNA, the CDR3 is TGTGCCAGCAGCTCGAACACAGGGGCAAGGGAGCAGTACTTC. This encodes CASSSNTGAREQYF.

The chain combines TRBV7-3 with TRBJ2-2, with D possibly matching TRBD1 (6 bases). CDR3 length: 14 amino acids. Germline lookup yields CDR1 SGHTA and CDR2 FQGTGA. V lost 5 bases to trimming and J lost 6 bases, with 13 bases between them. This CDR3 is CASSPTGTAGELFF. For the CDR3, the DNA is TGTGCCAGCAGCCCGACAGGTACCGCCGGGGAGCTGTTTTTT.

The chain joins TRBV9 to TRBJ1-1; no firm D call. Trimming pared 1 base from V and 3 bases from J, leaving 7 bases between. The CDR3 length is 13 residues. In germline, CDR1 is SGDLS, CDR2 YYNGEE. CDR3: CASSVREDTEAFF. The CDR3 bases are TGTGCCAGCAGCGTACGGGAAGACACTGAAGCTTTCTTT.

This clone appeared a single time. The gene calls are TRBV5-1 and TRBJ2-4, with D possibly TRBD2 on 5 matching bases. V dropped 0 bases and J dropped 8 bases, with 9 bases sitting between them. Germline V lookup: CDR1 SGHRS, CDR2 YFSETQ. This CDR3 contains 13 residues. The CDR3 loop reads CASSLGGLDIQYF. The CDR3 nucleotides read TGCGCCAGCAGCTTGGGCGGACTGGACATTCAGTACTTC.

Only one count was recorded for this clone. The CDR3 loop is CASSIPQGVEAEAFF. The CDR3 DNA reads TGTGCCAGTAGTATACCGCAGGGGGTAGAAGCTGAAGCTTTCTTT. The chain links TRBV19 to TRBJ1-1, with TRBD1 matching 7 bases. Germline V gene data show CDR1 as LNHDA and CDR2 as SQIVND (reference sequence). The CDR3 has 15 residues. The V gene end was trimmed by 2 bases and the J gene end by 6 bases; junction bases not matched to a gene: 9.

The genes are TRBV7-8 and TRBJ1-4; 8 bases are shared with TRBD1. The CDR3 is 16 amino acids. Trimming at V came to 5 bases and at J to 7 bases, leaving 12 bases not matched to a gene. The germline gives CDR1 SGHVS, CDR2 FQNEAQ. The CDR3 DNA sequence: TGTGCCAGCAGCCTCGGGACAGGAGGGCGAAGTGAAAAACTGTTTTTT. Protein sequence: CASSLGTGGRSEKLFF.

The gene calls are TRBV30 and TRBJ2-1, with 7 bases identical to TRBD2. Germline CDR1 and CDR2: GTSNPN and SVGIG (reference sequence). V trimming: 5 bases; J trimming: 0 bases; junction bases outside the gene matches: 7. This CDR3 spans 15 amino acids. In DNA form, the CDR3 reads TGTGCCTGGTCCAGAGCGGGGAGCTCCTACAATGAGCAGTTCTTC. Protein: CAWSRAGSSYNEQFF.

The chain has TRBV19 and TRBJ1-2; D may be TRBD1 (6 bases). V was cut by 3 bases and J by 6 bases, with 17 bases left in between. The CDR3 runs 15 residues. Germline CDR1 and CDR2: LNHDA and SQIVND (reference sequence). CDR3 sequence: CASSIEGRGLDGYTF. CDR3 in DNA: TGTGCCAGTAGTATCGAGGGCAGGGGTCTTGATGGCTACACCTTC.

This clone was found once. The genes are TRBV18 and TRBJ2-3; 15 nucleotides align to TRBD2. The germline V gene has CDR1 KGHSH and CDR2 LQKENI. This CDR3 contains 18 residues. J gave up 0 bases and V 1 base, and 2 bases lay outside the gene matches. Here the CDR3 reads CASSPRTSGRASTDTQYF. In nucleotides, the CDR3 is TGTGCCAGCTCACCACGGACTAGCGGGAGGGCCAGCACAGATACGCAGTATTTT. The full variable domain, rest sourced from reference TRBV18 and TRBJ2-3, is NAGVMQNPRHLVRRRGQEARLRCSPMKGHSHVYWYRQLPEEGLKFMVYLQKENIIDESGMPKERFSAEFPKEGPSILRIQQVVRGDSAAYFCASSPRTSGRASTDTQYFGPGTRLTVL.

The chain combines TRBV5-5 with TRBJ2-7; 10 nucleotides align to TRBD2. V shed 0 bases, J shed 1 base, and the junction held 1 base outside the gene matches. The CDR3 is 15 residues long. Germline V gene lookup returns CDR1 SGHKS and CDR2 YYEKEE (reference sequence). CDR3 bases: TGTGCCAGCAGCTTGGGTAGCGGGAGGTCCTACGAGCAGTACTTC. It is translated as CASSLGSGRSYEQYF.